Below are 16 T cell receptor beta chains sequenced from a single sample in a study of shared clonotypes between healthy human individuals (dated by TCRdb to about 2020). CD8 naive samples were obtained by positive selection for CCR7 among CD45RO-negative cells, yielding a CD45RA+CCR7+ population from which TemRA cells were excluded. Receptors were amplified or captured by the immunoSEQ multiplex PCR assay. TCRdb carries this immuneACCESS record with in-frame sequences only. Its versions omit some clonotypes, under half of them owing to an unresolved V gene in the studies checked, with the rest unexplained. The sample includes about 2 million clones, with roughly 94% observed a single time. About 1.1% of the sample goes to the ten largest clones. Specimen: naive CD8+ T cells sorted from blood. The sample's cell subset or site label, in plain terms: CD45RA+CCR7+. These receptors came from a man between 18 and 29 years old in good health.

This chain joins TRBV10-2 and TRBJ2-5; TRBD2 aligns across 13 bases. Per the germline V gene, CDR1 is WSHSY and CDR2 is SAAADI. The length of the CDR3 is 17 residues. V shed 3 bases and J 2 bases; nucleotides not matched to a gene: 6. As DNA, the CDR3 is TGCGCCAGCAGTGACCCAGGGACTAGCGGGGATCAAGAGACCCAGTACTTC. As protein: CASSDPGTSGDQETQYF.

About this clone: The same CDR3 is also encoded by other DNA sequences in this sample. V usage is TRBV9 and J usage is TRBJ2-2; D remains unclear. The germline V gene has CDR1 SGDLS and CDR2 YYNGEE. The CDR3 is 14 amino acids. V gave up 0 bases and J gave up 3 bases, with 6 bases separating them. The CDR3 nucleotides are TGTGCCAGCAGCGTAGGAGGTGACACCGGGGAGCTGTTTTTT. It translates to CASSVGGDTGELFF.

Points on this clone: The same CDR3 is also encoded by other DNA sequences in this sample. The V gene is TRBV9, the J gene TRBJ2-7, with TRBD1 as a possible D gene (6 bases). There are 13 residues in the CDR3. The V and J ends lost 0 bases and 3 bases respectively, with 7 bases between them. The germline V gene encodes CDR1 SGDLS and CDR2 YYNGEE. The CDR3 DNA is TGTGCCAGCAGCGTAGACAGGGACTACGAGCAGTACTTC. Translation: CASSVDRDYEQYF.

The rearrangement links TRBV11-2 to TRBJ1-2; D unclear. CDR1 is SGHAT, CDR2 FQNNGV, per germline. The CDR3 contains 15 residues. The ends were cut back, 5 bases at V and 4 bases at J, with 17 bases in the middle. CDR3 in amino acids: CASSPYGIDGYGYTF. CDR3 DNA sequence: TGTGCCAGCAGCCCCTACGGGATAGATGGCTATGGCTACACCTTC.

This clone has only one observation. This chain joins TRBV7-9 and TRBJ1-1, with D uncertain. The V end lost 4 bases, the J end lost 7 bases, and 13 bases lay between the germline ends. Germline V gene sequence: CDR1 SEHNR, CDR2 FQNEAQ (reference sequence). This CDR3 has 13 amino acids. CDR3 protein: CASSSGSQVEAFF. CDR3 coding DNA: TGTGCCAGCAGCTCGGGGTCTCAGGTTGAAGCTTTCTTT.

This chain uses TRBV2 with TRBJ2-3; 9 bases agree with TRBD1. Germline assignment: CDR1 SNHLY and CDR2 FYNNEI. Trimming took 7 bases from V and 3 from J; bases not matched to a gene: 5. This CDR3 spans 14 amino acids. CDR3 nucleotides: TGTGCCAGCACCTGGACAGGGGTGACAGATACGCAGTATTTT. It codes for CASTWTGVTDTQYF.

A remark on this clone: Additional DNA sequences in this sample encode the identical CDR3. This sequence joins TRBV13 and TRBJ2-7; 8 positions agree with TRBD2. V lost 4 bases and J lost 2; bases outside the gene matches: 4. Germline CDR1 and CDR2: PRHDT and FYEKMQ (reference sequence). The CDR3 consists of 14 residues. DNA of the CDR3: TGTGCCAGCAGCTCTAGCGGGTCAGCCTACGAGCAGTACTTC. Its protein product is CASSSSGSAYEQYF.

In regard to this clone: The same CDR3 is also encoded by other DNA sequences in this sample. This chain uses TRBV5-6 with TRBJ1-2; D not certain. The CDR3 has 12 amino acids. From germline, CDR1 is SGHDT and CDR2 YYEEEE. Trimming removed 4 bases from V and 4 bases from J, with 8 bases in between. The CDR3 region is CASSPGGYGYTF. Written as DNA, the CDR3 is TGTGCCAGCAGCCCCGGCGGCTATGGCTACACCTTC.

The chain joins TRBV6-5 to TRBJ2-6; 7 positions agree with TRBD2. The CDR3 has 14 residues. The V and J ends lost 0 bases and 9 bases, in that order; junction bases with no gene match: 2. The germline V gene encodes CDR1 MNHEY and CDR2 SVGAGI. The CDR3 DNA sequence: TGTGCCAGCAGTTACTCGGGGGGGAACAACGTCCTGACTTTC. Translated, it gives CASSYSGGNNVLTF.

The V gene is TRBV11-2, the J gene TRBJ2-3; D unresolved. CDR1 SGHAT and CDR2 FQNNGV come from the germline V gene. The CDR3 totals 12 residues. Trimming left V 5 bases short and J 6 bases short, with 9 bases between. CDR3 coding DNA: TGTGCCAGCAGCCCGATCGGGGATACGCAGTATTTT. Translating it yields CASSPIGDTQYF. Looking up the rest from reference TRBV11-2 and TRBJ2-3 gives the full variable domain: EAGVAQSPRYKIIEKRQSVAFWCNPISGHATLYWYQQILGQGPKLLIQFQNNGVVDDSQLPKDRFSAERLKGVDSTLKIQPAKLEDSAVYLCASSPIGDTQYFGPGTRLTVL.

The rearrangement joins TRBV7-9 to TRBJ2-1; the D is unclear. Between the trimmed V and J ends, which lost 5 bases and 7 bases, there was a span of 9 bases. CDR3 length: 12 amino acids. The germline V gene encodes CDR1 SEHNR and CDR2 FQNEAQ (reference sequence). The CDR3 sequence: CASSGSRNEQFF. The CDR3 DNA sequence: TGTGCCAGCAGCGGCTCTCGGAATGAGCAGTTCTTC.

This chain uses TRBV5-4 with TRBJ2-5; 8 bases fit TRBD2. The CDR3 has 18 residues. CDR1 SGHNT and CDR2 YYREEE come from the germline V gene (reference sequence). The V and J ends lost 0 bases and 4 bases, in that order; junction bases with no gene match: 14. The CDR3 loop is CASSLVEGPGLERETQYF. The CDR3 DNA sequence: TGTGCCAGCAGCTTGGTGGAGGGGCCGGGACTAGAACGAGAGACCCAGTACTTC.

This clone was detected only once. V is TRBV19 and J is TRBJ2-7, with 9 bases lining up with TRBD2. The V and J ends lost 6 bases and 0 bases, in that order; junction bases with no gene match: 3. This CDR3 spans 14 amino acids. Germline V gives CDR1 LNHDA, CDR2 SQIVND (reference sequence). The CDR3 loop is CASRLAGDSYEQYF. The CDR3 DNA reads TGTGCCAGTAGATTAGCGGGAGACTCCTACGAGCAGTACTTC. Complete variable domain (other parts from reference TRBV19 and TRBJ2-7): DGGITQSPKYLFRKEGQNVTLSCEQNLNHDAMYWYRQDPGQGLRLIYYSQIVNDFQKGDIAEGYSVSREKKESFPLTVTSAQKNPTAFYLCASRLAGDSYEQYFGPGTRLTVT.

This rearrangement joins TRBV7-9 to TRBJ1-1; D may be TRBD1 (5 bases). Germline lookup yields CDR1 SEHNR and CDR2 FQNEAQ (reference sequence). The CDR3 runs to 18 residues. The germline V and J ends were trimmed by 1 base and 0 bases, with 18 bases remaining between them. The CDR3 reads CASSLVEGEGSMNTEAFF. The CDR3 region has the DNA TGTGCCAGCAGCTTAGTAGAGGGAGAGGGGTCCATGAACACTGAAGCTTTCTTT.

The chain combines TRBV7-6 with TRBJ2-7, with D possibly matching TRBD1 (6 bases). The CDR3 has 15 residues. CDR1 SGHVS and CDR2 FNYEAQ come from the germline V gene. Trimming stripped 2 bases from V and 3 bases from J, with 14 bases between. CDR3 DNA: TGTGCCAGCAGCTTAAACCCGACAGGAAGCTACGAGCAGTACTTC. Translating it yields CASSLNPTGSYEQYF.

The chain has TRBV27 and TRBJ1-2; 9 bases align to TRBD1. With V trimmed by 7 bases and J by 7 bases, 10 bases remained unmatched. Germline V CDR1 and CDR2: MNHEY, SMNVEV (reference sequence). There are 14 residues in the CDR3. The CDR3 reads CASISLTGGGGYTF. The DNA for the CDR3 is TGTGCCAGCATTTCCCTCACAGGGGGCGGTGGCTACACCTTC.